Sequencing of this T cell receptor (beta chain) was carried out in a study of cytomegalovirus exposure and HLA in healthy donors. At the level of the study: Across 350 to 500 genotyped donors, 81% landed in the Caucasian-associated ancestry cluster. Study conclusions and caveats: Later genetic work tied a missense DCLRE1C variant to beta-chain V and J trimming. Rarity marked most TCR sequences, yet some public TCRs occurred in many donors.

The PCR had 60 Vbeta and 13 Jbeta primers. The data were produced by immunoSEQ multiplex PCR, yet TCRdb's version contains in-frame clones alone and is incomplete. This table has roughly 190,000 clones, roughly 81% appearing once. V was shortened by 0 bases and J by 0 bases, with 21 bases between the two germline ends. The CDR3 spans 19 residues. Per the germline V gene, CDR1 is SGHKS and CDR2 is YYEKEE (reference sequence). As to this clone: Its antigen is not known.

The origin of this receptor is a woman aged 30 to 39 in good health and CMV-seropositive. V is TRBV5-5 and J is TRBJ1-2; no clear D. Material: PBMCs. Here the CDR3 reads CASSLDLQLLTPSNYGYTF. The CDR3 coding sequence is TGTGCCAGCAGCTTGGACTTACAGCTGCTAACCCCCTCTAACTATGGCTACACCTTC.